This TCR beta chain was recovered during a study of T-cell reconstitution after alpha-beta-depleted transplantation in children. The authors prepared the TCRbeta library with unique molecular identifiers. Using its own MiXCR run on the PCR reads, TCRdb lists one record per CDR3 protein. Among roughly 200,000 distinct CDR3 sequences, about 6.3% were seen once, and the ten largest hold roughly 3%. This clonotype appeared many times. The TCR comes from a human donor who donated a stem cell graft to a child with Wiskott-Aldrich syndrome. Material: PBMCs from the stem cell graft donor, obtained from the stem cell graft.

The CDR3 region is CAISESAEAKNIQYF. CDR3 DNA: TGTGCCATCAGTGAGTCGGCAGAAGCCAAAAACATTCAGTACTTC. The chain combines TRBV10-3 with TRBJ2-4; the D is unclear. The CDR3 totals 15 residues. CDR1 and CDR2 (germline): ENHRY, SYGVKD. V was clipped by 0 bases and J by 0 bases, with 6 bases between them.